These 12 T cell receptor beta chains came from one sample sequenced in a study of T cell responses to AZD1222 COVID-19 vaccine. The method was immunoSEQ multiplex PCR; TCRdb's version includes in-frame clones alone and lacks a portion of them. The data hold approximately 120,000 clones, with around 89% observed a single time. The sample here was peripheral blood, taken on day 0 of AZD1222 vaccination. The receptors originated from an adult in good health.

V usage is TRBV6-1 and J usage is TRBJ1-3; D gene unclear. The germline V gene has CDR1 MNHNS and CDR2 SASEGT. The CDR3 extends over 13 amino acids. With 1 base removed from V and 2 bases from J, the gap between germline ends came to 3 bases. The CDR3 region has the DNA TGTGCCAGCAGTGAAGTCGCTGGAAACACCATATATTTT. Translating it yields CASSEVAGNTIYF.

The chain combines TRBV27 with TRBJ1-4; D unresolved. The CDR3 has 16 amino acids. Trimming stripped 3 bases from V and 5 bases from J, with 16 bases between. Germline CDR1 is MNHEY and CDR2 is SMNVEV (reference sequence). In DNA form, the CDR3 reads TGTGCCAGCAGTTTTTTTTTCGGCTCGGCGAATGAAAAACTGTTTTTT. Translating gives CASSFFFGSANEKLFF.

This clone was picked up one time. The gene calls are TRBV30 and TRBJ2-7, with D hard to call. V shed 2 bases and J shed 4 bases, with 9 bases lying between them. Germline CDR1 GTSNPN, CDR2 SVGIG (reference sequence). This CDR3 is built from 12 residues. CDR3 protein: CAWSPLGYEQYF. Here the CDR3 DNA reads TGTGCCTGGAGTCCCCTAGGGTACGAGCAGTACTTC.

The CDR3 sequence is CASSIPGQGFEGYTF. The CDR3 DNA reads as TGTGCCAGTAGTATCCCCGGACAGGGGTTCGAAGGCTACACCTTC. This chain joins TRBV19 and TRBJ1-2; 9 bases are a match to TRBD1. The CDR3 sequence is 15 residues long. CDR1 and CDR2 (germline): LNHDA, SQIVND (reference sequence). V gave up 3 bases and J gave up 8 bases; unmatched junction bases: 10.

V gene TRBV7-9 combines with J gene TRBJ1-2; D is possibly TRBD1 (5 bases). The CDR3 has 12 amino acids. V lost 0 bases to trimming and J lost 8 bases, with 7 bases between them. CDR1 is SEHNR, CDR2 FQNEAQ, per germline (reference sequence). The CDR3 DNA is TGTGCCAGCAGCTTAGCAGGGGAAGGCTACACCTTC. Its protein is CASSLAGEGYTF.

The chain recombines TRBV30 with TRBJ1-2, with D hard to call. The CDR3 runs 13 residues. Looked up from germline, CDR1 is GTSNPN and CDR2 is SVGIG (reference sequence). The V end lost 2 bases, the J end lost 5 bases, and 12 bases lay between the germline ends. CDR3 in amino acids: CAWSYTVAYGYTF. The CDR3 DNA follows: TGTGCCTGGAGTTACACAGTGGCTTATGGCTACACCTTC.

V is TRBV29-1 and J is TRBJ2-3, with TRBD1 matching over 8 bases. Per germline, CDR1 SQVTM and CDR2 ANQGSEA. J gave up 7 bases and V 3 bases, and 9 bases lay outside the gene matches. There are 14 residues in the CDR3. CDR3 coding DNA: TGCAGCGTTGACGACAGGGGCATGTCCAATACGCAGTATTTT. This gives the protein CSVDDRGMSNTQYF.

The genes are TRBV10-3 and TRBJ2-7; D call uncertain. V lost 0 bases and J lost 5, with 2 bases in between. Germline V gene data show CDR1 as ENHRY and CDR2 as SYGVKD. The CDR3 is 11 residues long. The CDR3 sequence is CAISESHEQYF. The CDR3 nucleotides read TGTGCCATCAGTGAGTCCCACGAGCAGTACTTC.

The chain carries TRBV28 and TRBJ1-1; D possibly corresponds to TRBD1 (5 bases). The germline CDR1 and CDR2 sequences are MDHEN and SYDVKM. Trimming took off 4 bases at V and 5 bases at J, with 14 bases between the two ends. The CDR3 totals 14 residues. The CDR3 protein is CASSSGGVRTEAFF. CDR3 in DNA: TGTGCCAGCAGTTCCGGGGGGGTAAGGACTGAAGCTTTCTTT.

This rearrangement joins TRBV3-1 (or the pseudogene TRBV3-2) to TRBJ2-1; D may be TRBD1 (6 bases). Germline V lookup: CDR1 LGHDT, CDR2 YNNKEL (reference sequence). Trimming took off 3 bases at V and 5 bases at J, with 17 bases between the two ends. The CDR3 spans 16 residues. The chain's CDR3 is CASSHADRWINNEQFF. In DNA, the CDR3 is TGTGCCAGCAGCCACGCTGACAGGTGGATTAACAATGAGCAGTTCTTC.

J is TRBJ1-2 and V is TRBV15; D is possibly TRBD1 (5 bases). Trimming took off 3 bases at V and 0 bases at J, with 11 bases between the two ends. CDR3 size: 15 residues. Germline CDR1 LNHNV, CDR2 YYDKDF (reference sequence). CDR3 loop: CATSRGQGTNYGYTF. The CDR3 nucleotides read TGTGCCACCAGCAGGGGGCAGGGAACTAACTATGGCTACACCTTC.

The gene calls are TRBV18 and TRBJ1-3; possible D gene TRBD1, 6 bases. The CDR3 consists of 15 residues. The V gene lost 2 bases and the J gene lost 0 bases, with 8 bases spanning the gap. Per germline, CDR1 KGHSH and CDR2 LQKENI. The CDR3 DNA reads TGTGCCAGCTCACCAACAGGGTACTCTGGAAACACCATATATTTT. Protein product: CASSPTGYSGNTIYF.